One sample yielded the 27 T cell receptor beta chains listed below, sequenced in a study of tumor-infiltrating lymphocytes in primary liver carcinoma. Both blood RNA, taken from unsorted whole blood, and germline DNA were extracted. Using a constant-region primer together with ProtoScript II reverse transcriptase, TCR beta cDNA was made from about 490 ng of total RNA. Construction of TCR beta libraries relied on three successive nested multiplex PCR rounds employing slightly modified ARM-PCR. In the first two PCR rounds, TRBV1-TRBV30 forward primers were paired with a C-beta reverse primer, and each round lasted approximately 9 cycles. Using its own MiXCR run on the multiplex PCR reads, TCRdb lists one record per CDR3 protein. The sample contains some 320,000 distinct CDR3 sequences, approximately 60% of which appear only once. Sequencing was carried out using peripheral blood. The origin of the receptors is a middle-aged man with primary liver carcinoma and hepatitis B virus infection.

CDR3 amino acids: CAWSAGVGRFKNIQYF. The DNA of the CDR3 is TGTGCCTGGAGTGCCGGTGTAGGGAGGTTTAAAAACATTCAGTACTTC. The chain links TRBV30 to TRBJ2-4; D might be TRBD2 (6 bases). The CDR3 has 16 residues. V lost 1 base to trimming and J lost 4 bases, with 17 bases between them. Germline values: CDR1 GTSNPN, CDR2 SVGIG (reference sequence).

The table lists this clonotype with a few counts. This chain joins TRBV7-9 and TRBJ1-2; 7 nucleotides match TRBD1. V dropped 5 bases and J dropped 0; count of bases not matched to a gene: 9. CDR1 and CDR2 from the germline V gene are SEHNR and FQNEAQ (reference sequence). This CDR3 spans 16 amino acids. The CDR3, as DNA: TGTGCCAGCAGCCGGACCGGGACAGAAGCTAACTATGGCTACACCTTC. Protein product: CASSRTGTEANYGYTF.

This clonotype was found many times. The chain combines TRBV7-9 with TRBJ2-1; D assignment may be TRBD1 or TRBD2 (6 bases each). Trimming cost V 8 bases and J 8 bases, with 16 bases left between them. This CDR3 has 13 residues. CDR1 SEHNR and CDR2 FQNEAQ come from the germline V gene (reference sequence). This CDR3 is CASEWGADDEQFF. The DNA of the CDR3 is TGTGCCAGCGAGTGGGGGGCCGACGATGAGCAGTTCTTC.

For this clonotype: A much larger clone differs by one base, so this may be a read error. This chain joins TRBV6-1 and TRBJ2-2; D ambiguous. This CDR3 has 12 residues. The germline CDR1 and CDR2 sequences are MNHNS and SASEGT. The CDR3 region is CVSSDNFGELFF. CDR3 bases: TGTGTCAGCAGTGATAATTTCGGGGAGCTGTTTTTT.

This clonotype was observed once. V is TRBV29-1 and J is TRBJ2-7; possibly TRBD2 for D (5 bases). V was trimmed by 7 bases and J by 6 bases, leaving 16 bases between them. The CDR3 is 12 amino acids. Per germline, CDR1 SQVTM and CDR2 ANQGSEA. The CDR3 protein is CSAEGGPSEQYF. CDR3 sequence (DNA): TGCAGCGCTGAGGGTGGGCCGTCCGAGCAGTACTTC.

V is TRBV10-3 and J is TRBJ2-7; tentative D call: TRBD2 (5 bases). Germline assignment: CDR1 ENHRY and CDR2 SYGVKD. The CDR3 has 14 amino acids. V was clipped by 2 bases and J by 2 bases, with 10 bases between them. DNA for the CDR3: TGTGCCATCAGTGAGAAGCGGAAGGCCTACGAGCAGTACTTC. It is translated as CAISEKRKAYEQYF.

To note about this clonotype: The junction and the germline gene differ at one end; a read error may be behind it. This chain links TRBV11-2 with TRBJ2-3; D is ambiguous. CDR1 is SGHAT, CDR2 FQNNGV, per germline. The CDR3 contains 15 residues. CDR3 DNA: TGTGCCAGGAGCTTAACGGGTGGGCTCACAGATACGCAGTATTTT. Translating gives CARSLTGGLTDTQYF.

In regard to this clonotype: The junction shows a germline mismatch at one end, possibly a read error. The rearrangement links TRBV7-9 to TRBJ1-4, with TRBD1 matching 7 bases. This CDR3 spans 13 amino acids. From germline, CDR1 is SEHNR and CDR2 FQNEAQ (reference sequence). This CDR3 is CANSSTGVKKLFF. As DNA, the CDR3 is TGTGCCAACAGCTCTACAGGGGTGAAAAAACTGTTTTTT.

This clonotype has only a few counts. At one boundary the junction diverges from the germline segment, which might be a read error. The chain has TRBV29-1 and TRBJ2-7; D gene unclear. Germline V lookup: CDR1 SQVTM, CDR2 ANQGSEA. CDR3 length: 11 amino acids. The CDR3 is CSVVGNYEQYF. DNA for the CDR3: TGCAGCGTTGTTGGGAACTACGAACAGTACTTC.

Worth noting for this clonotype: The junction differs from germline at one of its ends, possibly a read error. The chain is built from TRBV14 and TRBJ1-1; D unresolved. The V gene's germline CDR1 is SGHDN and CDR2 FVKESK. The CDR3 length is 15 residues. The CDR3 nucleotides read TGTACCAGCAGCCTACTGGGGATGGTGAACACTGAAGCTTTCTTT. Translated, it gives CTSSLLGMVNTEAFF.

The chain couples TRBV7-9 to TRBJ2-7; TRBD1 aligns across 7 bases. The CDR3 has 13 amino acids. Germline CDR1 and CDR2: SEHNR and FQNEAQ (reference sequence). V was pared by 5 bases and J by 4 bases, with 5 bases of the junction left unmatched. The CDR3 DNA sequence: TGTGCCAGCAGCCCAGGACAGGAGTACGAGCAGTACTTC. It yields the protein CASSPGQEYEQYF.

In regard to this clonotype: One end of the junction does not line up with germline, which may come from a read error. The rearrangement links TRBV6-2 or TRBV6-3 to TRBJ2-7, with TRBD2 matching over 8 bases. The V gene's germline CDR1 is MNHEY and CDR2 SVGEGT. This CDR3 has 15 amino acids. The CDR3, as DNA: TGTGCCAGCAGGTCCTACGGGACTAGGGCATACGAGAAGTACTTC. As protein: CASRSYGTRAYEKYF.

On this clonotype itself: A much more abundant neighbour one base away suggests this may be a read error. The chain recombines TRBV12-5 with TRBJ2-4; D is uncertain. Per the germline V gene, CDR1 is LGHNT and CDR2 is FRNRAP. V was clipped by 8 bases and J by 5 bases, with 22 bases between them. The CDR3 sequence is 16 residues long. The CDR3 DNA sequence: TGTGCTAGTTGTCCAAACGTTACAGCTAACCAAAACATTCAGTACTTC. This encodes CASCPNVTANQNIQYF.

The table lists this clonotype with many counts. The chain uses TRBV6-6 and TRBJ1-5; D might be TRBD1 (6 bases). This CDR3 spans 17 amino acids. V lost 0 bases, J lost 1 base, and 13 bases lay in between. CDR1 is MNHNY, CDR2 SVGAGI, per germline (reference sequence). The CDR3: CASSYSAGAESNQPQHF. CDR3 nucleotides: TGTGCCAGCAGTTACTCTGCAGGGGCGGAAAGCAATCAGCCCCAGCATTTT.

This clonotype came up once. At one end, the junction sequence differs from germline, possibly due to a read error. This CDR3 reads CASSLTPDSEHYF. Here the CDR3 DNA reads TGTGCCAGCAGCTTGACGCCGGACTCCGAGCACTACTTC. The J gene is TRBJ2-7, the V gene TRBV5-5; a possible D gene is TRBD2 (5 bases). Germline values: CDR1 SGHKS, CDR2 YYEKEE (reference sequence). The length of the CDR3 is 13 residues. The variable domain in full, completed from reference TRBV5-5 and TRBJ2-7, reads DAGVTQSPTHLIKTRGQQVTLRCSPISGHKSVSWYQQVLGQGPQFIFQYYEKEERGRGNFPDRFSARQFPNYSSELNVNALLLGDSALYLCASSLTPDSEHYFGPGTRLTVT.

The V call is TRBV12-3 or TRBV12-4, the J call TRBJ2-2; a possible D gene is TRBD1 (6 bases). V lost 7 bases and J 2 bases, leaving 14 bases between the germline ends. The CDR3 is 15 residues long. CDR3 loop: CASTEGGVNTGELFF. DNA of the CDR3: TGTGCCAGCACCGAAGGGGGAGTCAACACCGGGGAGCTGTTTTTT.

Concerning this clonotype itself: Relative to the germline gene, one junction end is altered; a read error may explain this. J is TRBJ2-7 and V is TRBV20-1; tentatively, D is TRBD1 or TRBD2 (6 bases each). Germline V gene data show CDR1 as DFQATT and CDR2 as SNEGSKA (reference sequence). This CDR3 comprises 11 residues. For the CDR3, the DNA is TGTAGTGCCGGCAGGGGAGGCGAGCAGTACTTC. It translates to CSAGRGGEQYF.

This clonotype was observed a few times. For the CDR3, the DNA is TGTGCCAGCACCCCCGGGGACAGAAACATTCAGTACTTC. Residues: CASTPGDRNIQYF. The chain employs TRBV28 and TRBJ2-4, with 7 bases identical to TRBD1. J gave up 6 bases and V 7 bases, and 6 bases lay outside the gene matches. Germline V gene lookup returns CDR1 MDHEN and CDR2 SYDVKM. This CDR3 region has 13 residues.

CDR3 residues: CATSSRRTSTDTQYF. The CDR3 DNA reads TGTGCCACCAGCAGTCGACGGACGAGCACAGATACGCAGTATTTT. The V call is TRBV15, the J call TRBJ2-3, with D unclear. With 3 bases removed from V and 0 bases from J, the gap between germline ends came to 10 bases. In germline, CDR1 is LNHNV, CDR2 YYDKDF (reference sequence). The CDR3 runs to 15 residues.

This clonotype was recorded at least ten times. The chain combines TRBV5-5 with TRBJ2-2; D is uncertain. V lost 2 bases to trimming and J lost 6 bases, with 14 bases between them. The CDR3 is made up of 15 amino acids. Germline V lookup: CDR1 SGHKS, CDR2 YYEKEE (reference sequence). The CDR3 loop reads CASSLLELYAGELFF. For the CDR3, the DNA is TGTGCCAGCAGCTTATTAGAGTTGTACGCCGGGGAGCTGTTTTTT.

Concerning this clonotype itself: A much larger clone lies one base from this, so it may be a read error. The CDR3 loop reads CSVYRGSVAYTQYF. The CDR3 nucleotides read TGCAGCGTGTACAGGGGATCCGTTGCATATACGCAGTATTTT. The chain combines TRBV29-1 with TRBJ2-3, with 7 bases lining up with TRBD1. This CDR3 region has 14 residues. The V segment lost 6 bases and the J segment 7 bases; nucleotides outside the gene matches: 13. CDR1 and CDR2 from the germline V gene are SQVTM and ANQGSEA.

In this sample, this clonotype turned up many times. The chain uses TRBV6-5 and TRBJ2-1; TRBD2 matches 7 bases. Germline assignment: CDR1 MNHEY and CDR2 SVGAGI. After removal of 6 bases from V and 5 bases from J, the junction contained 10 bases not matched to a gene. This CDR3 is 15 amino acids long. The CDR3 DNA is TGTGCCAGCAGAGAGAGGACTAGAGGGCACAATGAGCAGTTCTTC. Protein product: CASRERTRGHNEQFF.

This chain joins TRBV7-3 and TRBJ2-5, with TRBD2 matching 9 bases. Germline V gene data show CDR1 as SGHTA and CDR2 as FQGTGA. The V gene end was trimmed by 1 base and the J gene end by 4 bases; junction bases not matched to a gene: 1. The length of the CDR3 is 14 residues. In DNA, the CDR3 is TGTGCCAGCAGCTTAAGCGGGAGGGGAGAGACCCAGTACTTC. The encoded protein is CASSLSGRGETQYF.

A remark on this clonotype: An end of the junction differs from the germline gene, which may be a read error. In DNA form, the CDR3 reads TGCAGCGTTGTCCGGGGGGACTTCACCGGGGATCTGGTTTTT. This translates into CSVVRGDFTGDLVF. The chain carries TRBV29-1 and TRBJ2-2; 7 positions agree with TRBD2. The CDR3 consists of 14 residues. Germline CDR1 and CDR2: SQVTM and ANQGSEA.

As for this clonotype: A clone one base away is much larger, so this may be a read error. The V gene is TRBV6-5, the J gene TRBJ1-4; 7 bases match TRBD1. V lost 2 bases and J lost 8; bases outside the gene matches: 5. Germline V lookup: CDR1 MNHEY, CDR2 SVGAGI. The CDR3 contains 14 residues. The CDR3 loop is CASSYRTGGEKLFF. CDR3 nucleotides: TGTGCCAGCAGTTACCGGACAGGCGGGGAAAAACTGTTTTTT.

This clonotype is a singleton in its sample. The junction differs from germline at one of its ends, possibly a read error. The V call is TRBV4-1, the J call TRBJ2-7, with D unclear. The CDR3 extends over 15 amino acids. Germline values: CDR1 MGHRA, CDR2 YSYEKL. The CDR3 DNA reads as TGCGCCAGCAGTCAAGTATTGGGGTGGGTCTACGAGCAGTACTTC. Protein product: CASSQVLGWVYEQYF.

This rearrangement joins TRBV28 to TRBJ2-4; D is unresolved. From germline, CDR1 is MDHEN and CDR2 SYDVKM. This CDR3 spans 14 amino acids. V lost 5 bases to trimming and J lost 0 bases, with 8 bases between them. CDR3 region: CASSKGVAKNIQYF. CDR3 DNA sequence: TGTGCCAGCAGTAAAGGAGTAGCCAAAAACATTCAGTACTTC. Using reference TRBV28 and TRBJ2-4 for the parts outside the CDR3, the full variable domain is DVKVTQSSRYLVKRTGEKVFLECVQDMDHENMFWYRQDPGLGLRLIYFSYDVKMKEKGDIPEGYSVSREKKERFSLILESASTNQTSMYLCASSKGVAKNIQYFGAGTRLSVL.